This TCR beta chain was found in a study of human T cells and chemical hapten exposure. Whole-study context: Chiefly female patients presented with alopecia areata, totalis or universalis.

The study's library attached unique molecular identifiers to single cDNA molecules. TCRdb re-derived calls from the RACE reads in MiXCR, one entry per CDR3 protein. The table records some 42,000 distinct CDR3 sequences, more than 9% of them present only once. Study outcomes and limitations: Expanded TCR sets contained significantly more large CDR3 similarity clusters than controls. Patch test score rose with PT1 expanded TCR count, significant at thresholds 8, 16 and 32, not 4.

Time point noted: patch test 2, 6 weeks after DPC sensitization. Regarding treatment: therapeutic diphenylcyclopropenone sensitization with weekly scalp DPC. It was unfractionated whole blood from which total RNA was extracted. There are many counts of this clonotype. Its matching antigen is unknown. The sequences come from whole blood, collected in connection with sensitization to the hapten diphenylcyclopropenone (DPC). The clonotype comes from a woman aged 25 to 39 with alopecia areata. Some clones in this sample may be carry-over from other donors' samples.

The CDR3 spells CASERDRDYEQYF. As DNA, the CDR3 is TGTGCCAGCGAACGGGACAGAGACTACGAGCAGTACTTC. The V and J genes are TRBV7-2 and TRBJ2-7; 7 nucleotides agree with TRBD1. Germline values: CDR1 SGHTA, CDR2 FQGNSA. V dropped 8 bases and J dropped 3; count of bases not matched to a gene: 7. CDR3 length equals 13 residues.